What follows are 9 T cell receptor beta chains derived from one specimen sequenced in a study of shared clonotypes between healthy human individuals. Here immunoSEQ multiplex PCR was the method, and the copy in TCRdb shows in-frame clones only, minus some. The sample has 2 million to 2.5 million clones; roughly 93% are singletons. Sequenced input: naive CD4+ T cells from PBMCs. Subset denoted: CD45RA+ positively selected. The receptors originated from a man between 18 and 35 years old in good health. Some clones in this sample may be carry-over from other donors' samples.

The V call is TRBV6-1, the J call TRBJ1-5, with D hard to call. Germline-derived CDR1 and CDR2 are MNHNS and SASEGT. Trimming shortened V by 6 bases and J by 3 bases, and 9 bases separated the two germline ends. This CDR3 is built from 13 residues. CDR3 sequence: CASSSQYNQPQHF. As DNA, the CDR3 is TGTGCCAGCAGCTCACAGTACAATCAGCCCCAGCATTTT.

This clone was observed a single time. V usage is TRBV2 and J usage is TRBJ2-1, with D perhaps matching TRBD1 (6 bases). CDR3 length: 14 residues. Germline V CDR1 and CDR2: SNHLY, FYNNEI. Trimming left V 4 bases short and J 9 bases short, with 16 bases between. This CDR3 is CASSAVIRGTEQFF. The DNA for the CDR3 is TGTGCCAGCAGTGCCGTTATCAGGGGTACTGAGCAGTTCTTC. Drawing the rest from reference TRBV2 and TRBJ2-1, the complete variable domain is EPEVTQTPSHQVTQMGQEVILRCVPISNHLYFYWYRQILGQKVEFLVSFYNNEISEKSEIFDDQFSVERPDGSNFTLKIRSTKLEDSAMYFCASSAVIRGTEQFFGPGTRLTVL.

The chain combines TRBV4-3 with TRBJ2-5, with no clear D. The germline CDR1 and CDR2 sequences are LGHNA and YSLEER. Trimming took 0 bases from V and 5 from J, leaving 10 bases between them. CDR3 length equals 14 residues. In DNA form, the CDR3 reads TGCGCCAGCAGCCAAGACGTCCATAGGGAGACCCAGTACTTC. Translation: CASSQDVHRETQYF.

This clone was observed a single time. The genes are TRBV9 and TRBJ2-3; 8 nucleotides match TRBD2. The ends lost 0 bases at V and 1 base at J; junction bases unmatched: 10. Germline CDR1 and CDR2: SGDLS and YYNGEE. The CDR3 is 18 residues long. CDR3: CASSVAPRTSSGTDTQYF. In DNA, the CDR3 is TGTGCCAGCAGCGTAGCACCCAGGACTAGCAGTGGCACAGATACGCAGTATTTT.

The chain links TRBV7-2 to TRBJ2-7; D uncertain. V shed 1 base and J shed 6 bases, with 13 bases lying between them. Germline loops: CDR1 SGHTA, CDR2 FQGNSA. The CDR3 is made up of 14 amino acids. CDR3 sequence: CASSLVDRVAEQYF. In DNA, the CDR3 is TGTGCCAGCAGCTTAGTCGATCGGGTTGCCGAGCAGTACTTC.

The chain links TRBV25-1 to TRBJ2-5; TRBD2 is a possible D gene (6 bases). The germline V and J ends were trimmed by 1 base and 3 bases, with 12 bases remaining between them. The length of the CDR3 is 15 residues. Germline V gene lookup returns CDR1 MGHDK and CDR2 SYGVNS. CDR3 loop: CASSEWAGLKETQYF. The CDR3 bases are TGTGCCAGCAGTGAATGGGCGGGGCTTAAAGAGACCCAGTACTTC.

The chain has TRBV29-1 and TRBJ2-7, with a tentative D call TRBD1 (5 bases). CDR3 size: 13 residues. Trimming stripped 2 bases from V and 4 bases from J, with 12 bases between. Germline values: CDR1 SQVTM, CDR2 ANQGSEA. The CDR3 protein is CSVETPQAYEQYF. Here the CDR3 DNA reads TGCAGCGTTGAAACCCCACAGGCGTACGAGCAGTACTTC.

The chain has TRBV11-2 and TRBJ1-1, with 7 nucleotides matching TRBD1. CDR1 and CDR2 (germline): SGHAT, FQNNGV. This CDR3 has 16 amino acids. The V gene end was trimmed by 1 base and the J gene end by 3 bases; junction bases not matched to a gene: 8. The CDR3 is CASSLALDRYDTEAFF. The CDR3 coding sequence is TGTGCCAGCAGCTTAGCTCTGGACAGGTACGACACTGAAGCTTTCTTT.

The CDR3 nucleotides are TGCGCCAGCAGGGCGGCACCCGGGGAGCTGTTTTTT. As protein: CASRAAPGELFF. V usage is TRBV5-1 and J usage is TRBJ2-2; D gene uncertain. V was pared by 5 bases and J by 6 bases, with 8 bases between. This CDR3 is 12 amino acids long. Per germline, CDR1 SGHRS and CDR2 YFSETQ.